What follows is one T cell receptor beta chain and its context. Its target is not known. The sample is drawn from a study of T-cell memory formation after mild COVID-19. The overall study: Largely, TCR clusters stayed within a single donor.

V was pared by 2 bases and J by 6 bases, with 16 bases between. Germline V gives CDR1 KGHSH, CDR2 LQKENI. The CDR3 loop spans 15 amino acids. Study-wide points: The authors did not confirm SARS-CoV-2 specificity of second-wave clones peaking day 37.

Employing constant-segment primers, 5'RACE generated TCR alpha and TCR beta cDNA libraries bearing sample barcodes and UMIs. A single record per CDR3 protein comes from TCRdb applying MiXCR to the 5' RACE reads. This sample yields roughly 150,000 distinct CDR3 sequences, of which roughly 14% are seen a single time; 14% belongs to the top ten. Sequences were obtained from PBMCs or a T cell subset sorted from them (not recorded which). J is TRBJ2-5 and V is TRBV18; TRBD2 might be the D (5 bases). This receptor was obtained from an adult woman who had mild COVID-19 (a few samples of this study predate the infection). Cell type and time point are not known. The CDR3, as DNA: TGTGCCAGCTCACCAGAGGTAGCGTGGGAGCAGACCCAGTACTTC. Translating it yields CASSPEVAWEQTQYF.